The present entry profiles one T cell receptor (beta chain) with its context. This clone has only one observation. Its antigen target is currently unknown. No much larger clone exists at a distance of one base, and base qualities are not known. This record comes from a study of CD8 T cells in seronegative destructive rheumatoid arthritis (dated by TCRdb to between 2020 and 2021). For the wider study: At the time of sampling, seven of the eight CND-RA patients were on biological drugs. Peripheral CD8+ TCRbeta repertoires of CCP-negative destructive rheumatoid arthritis (CND-RA) patients were compared with newly diagnosed seropositive RA, seronegative RA and healthy controls. The seropositive RA, seronegative RA and healthy control comparison cohorts were obtained from an earlier published TCRbeta dataset rather than being newly sequenced. The full study reports these points: Because diagnostic samples were lacking, the TCR repertoire differences may partly reflect years of poor disease control rather than having been present at onset. The small size of the CND-RA cohort was noted as a limitation of the study. After adjusting for age, CND-RA patients appeared to have less diverse, more clonal CD8+ TCRbeta repertoires than other RA subtypes. Across the roughly 100,000 clonotypes tested, no public clonotype enrichment remained significant after Benjamini-Hochberg correction. CND-RA repertoires showed more CMV-reactive and fewer influenza A-reactive CD8+ TCRbeta sequences than controls and other RA subtypes. CND-RA patients appeared to carry a distinct set of enriched public clonotypes, which the authors read as support for a separate disease subset.

A negative result on the clinical CCP2 antibody test was shown by CND-RA patients, and progression of joint destruction was observed despite active therapy. Every CND-RA patient showed typical joint destruction in the wrists and ankles and had failed conventional anti-rheumatic therapy. CND-RA patients were sampled not at diagnosis but after long disease histories, which in several cases spanned decades. Roughly 47 millilitres of EDTA-anticoagulated peripheral blood were collected from each patient. Ficoll-Paque PLUS density gradient separation was used to isolate peripheral blood mononuclear cells. Using AutoMACS magnetic bead positive selection, CD8+ cells were isolated from either fresh or cryopreserved PBMCs, and flow cytometry was used to check purity. Nucleospin Tissue or Tissue XS kits were used to extract genomic DNA, which was then quantified on a Qubit 2.0 fluorometer. Genomic DNA from CD8+ cells was used for TCRbeta sequencing according to the manufacturer's instructions. TCRbeta sequencing used the immunoSEQ assay and was run at a genomics technology centre in Finland. The authors' analysis ran thus. Clonotype tables from the immunoSEQ preprocessing pipeline were converted to VDJtools format, and non-productive clonotypes were removed. Any sample with fewer than 10,000 reads was excluded, the remaining samples were subsampled to 10,000 reads, and most of the eight CND-RA samples made it through. Shannon-Wiener, Simpson and clonality indices were calculated with the VDJtools CalcDiversityStats function on data subsampled to 10,000 reads. To infer antigen specificity, non-singleton TCRbeta clonotypes were hard-matched against VDJdb, meaning no mismatches were allowed. Clusters with potentially shared antigen targets were formed by grouping CDR3 sequences that differed by one amino acid (Hamming distance 1). After groups were resampled to six samples, public clonotypes were tested for group enrichment with one-sided Fisher's exact tests, and this procedure was repeated ten times. The table comes from immuneACCESS by way of TCRdb, which keeps in-frame sequences with V and J called. Part of the clones is missing from these tables; in studies checked, under half for an unresolved V gene and the rest for unknown reasons. That table furnishes V, J and clone size, whereas the DNA furnished D and trimming. Within this sample are 13,000 or so clones, with around 83% of them counted one time only. The ten top clones hold under 35% of the sample.

The source of this sequence is a woman aged 25 to 55 with seronegative destructive rheumatoid arthritis. The sequencing input was CD8+ T cells from blood.

The DNA sequence is TGCGCCAGCAGCCAAGAAGGTAGCGGCACAGATACGCAGTATTTT. Its protein product is CASSQEGSGTDTQYF. This sequence uses TRBV4-1 and TRBJ2-3; the best D guess is TRBD2, with 5 bases matching. Inclusive of the bounding cysteine and phenylalanine, the CDR3 is 15 residues long. Solely the CDR3 DNA is kept, with 45 bases framed from the first base. Between the V and J ends, shortened by 0 bases and 1 base respectively, the junction contains 8 bases. Per the germline V gene, MGHRA is the CDR1 and YSYEKL is the CDR2.